Below are 31 T cell receptor beta chains sequenced from a single sample in a study of T cells in Graves' hyperthyroidism and ophthalmopathy. Amplification of TCR beta CDR3 regions used RNA as the template. HTBI primers were used for first-round RT-PCR of the TCR CDR3. TCRdb called the multiplex PCR reads again in MiXCR, with one record for every CDR3 protein. The table shows roughly 500,000 distinct CDR3 sequences, with approximately 22% occurring only once. The sample taken for sequencing was blood. The receptors derive from a woman between 65 and 79 years old with Graves' ophthalmopathy.

With regard to this clonotype: Its ends do not fully match the called genes, so a read error is possible. V and J are TRBV20-1 and TRBJ2-3, with a weak D call TRBD1 (5 bases). Germline values: CDR1 DFQATT, CDR2 SNEGSKA (reference sequence). This CDR3 comprises 15 residues. In DNA, the CDR3 is TGCAGTGCTGGAGATGGGGCGAAGGGCACAGATACGCAGTATTTT. This encodes CSAGDGAKGTDTQYF.

This clonotype was seen many times. The chain links TRBV3-1 to TRBJ2-7; D might be TRBD2 (6 bases). V was clipped by 4 bases and J by 6 bases, with 16 bases between them. The germline gives CDR1 LGHDT, CDR2 YNNKEL (reference sequence). The CDR3 runs 14 residues. The CDR3 DNA sequence: TGTGCCAGCAGCCCCCGGGACTCCCCGGGCGAGCAGTACTTC. Translated, it gives CASSPRDSPGEQYF.

This clonotype was seen a single time. With a much larger clone just one base away, this may be a read error. This chain joins TRBV6-4 and TRBJ1-1; no clear D. The CDR3 is 13 residues long. The V and J ends lost 3 bases and 2 bases respectively, with 7 bases between them. The germline V gene has CDR1 MRHNA and CDR2 SNTAGT. CDR3 sequence (DNA): TGTGCCAGCAGTGAAGGGATTAACACTGAAGCTTTCTTT. Amino acid sequence: CASSEGINTEAFF.

This clonotype was observed a few times. The J gene is TRBJ2-7, the V gene TRBV6-1, with 9 nucleotides matching TRBD2. The CDR3 has 17 residues. V shed 4 bases, J shed 2 bases, and the junction held 12 bases outside the gene matches. CDR1 MNHNS and CDR2 SASEGT come from the germline V gene. CDR3 amino acids: CASSVSGAGGLPYEQYF. The CDR3 DNA reads as TGTGCCAGCAGTGTATCGGGCGCGGGAGGGCTCCCCTACGAGCAGTACTTC.

This clonotype was counted only a few times. J is TRBJ2-1 and V is TRBV18; D gene uncertain. CDR1 and CDR2 from the germline V gene are KGHSH and LQKENI. The CDR3 is made up of 13 amino acids. Between the trimmed V and J ends, which lost 2 bases and 13 bases, there was a span of 15 bases. This chain's CDR3 is CASSPTLAGLQFF. DNA for the CDR3: TGTGCCAGCTCACCAACCCTCGCCGGCCTTCAGTTCTTC. Based on the CDR3 plus reference TRBV18 and TRBJ2-1, the full variable domain is NAGVMQNPRHLVRRRGQEARLRCSPMKGHSHVYWYRQLPEEGLKFMVYLQKENIIDESGMPKERFSAEFPKEGPSILRIQQVVRGDSAAYFCASSPTLAGLQFFGPGTRLTVL.

This clonotype has just a few counts. The chain couples TRBV7-9 to TRBJ2-5; 7 bases map to TRBD2. With 2 bases clipped from V and 5 bases from J, the junction kept 8 bases outside the gene matches. The V gene's germline CDR1 is SEHNR and CDR2 FQNEAQ (reference sequence). The CDR3 runs 15 residues. The CDR3 bases are TGTGCCAGCAGCTTATTCGGCCTAGCGGAGGAGACCCAGTACTTC. Translation: CASSLFGLAEETQYF.

The chain employs TRBV2 and TRBJ2-5; D could derive from TRBD1 or TRBD2 (5 bases each). The CDR3 consists of 14 residues. V was cut by 7 bases and J by 5 bases, with 17 bases left in between. Germline V lookup: CDR1 SNHLY, CDR2 FYNNEI. CDR3 loop: CASTGWGGGETQYF. CDR3 DNA: TGTGCCAGCACCGGATGGGGCGGCGGGGAGACCCAGTACTTC.

This chain connects TRBV4-1 to TRBJ2-7; 11 bases are a match to TRBD2. This CDR3 has 15 amino acids. V lost 3 bases and J lost 4; bases outside the gene matches: 5. Germline CDR1 is MGHRA and CDR2 is YSYEKL. The CDR3 sequence: CASSQPTSGSYEQYF. The DNA of the CDR3 is TGCGCCAGCAGCCAGCCCACTAGCGGGAGTTACGAGCAGTACTTC.

This clonotype came up a few times. The conserved phenylalanine or tryptophan normally closing the CDR3 is absent here, so this likely arose from a read error. This chain links TRBV6-1 with TRBJ1-5, with D possibly being TRBD1 (5 bases). The germline V gene encodes CDR1 MNHNS and CDR2 SASEGT. Trimming pared 0 bases from V and 5 bases from J, leaving 11 bases between. This CDR3 has 15 residues. The CDR3 sequence: CASSEAGGKDQPQHL. The CDR3 nucleotides are TGTGCCAGCAGTGAAGCCGGGGGGAAAGATCAGCCCCAGCATCTT.

This clonotype was detected once. A much more abundant neighbour one base away suggests this may be a read error. The CDR3 sequence is CASSFGTGWNQRQHF. CDR3 in DNA: TGTGCCAGCAGCTTCGGGACAGGGTGGAATCAGCGCCAGCATTTT. The chain combines TRBV2 with TRBJ1-5, with 9 bases fitting TRBD1. This CDR3 is built from 15 residues. Germline V gene lookup returns CDR1 SNHLY and CDR2 FYNNEI.

Here the CDR3 reads CSASRLAGGPSTDTQYF. For the CDR3, the DNA is TGCAGTGCCAGCCGTCTAGCGGGAGGGCCGAGCACAGATACGCAGTATTTT. The rearrangement uses TRBV20-1 and TRBJ2-3, with TRBD2 matching over 12 bases. CDR3 size: 17 residues. CDR1 is DFQATT, CDR2 SNEGSKA, per germline (reference sequence). The V segment lost 6 bases and the J segment 0 bases; nucleotides outside the gene matches: 10.

The rearrangement joins TRBV29-1 to TRBJ1-1; maybe TRBD1 (6 bases). CDR3 length: 18 residues. Trimming shortened V by 7 bases and J by 1 base, and 28 bases separated the two germline ends. CDR1 is SQVTM, CDR2 ANQGSEA, per germline. DNA for the CDR3: TGCAGCGCCGAACCATATCAGGGGAATCTAATCTCGAACACTGAAGCTTTCTTT. Its protein product is CSAEPYQGNLISNTEAFF.

This sequence joins TRBV4-1 and TRBJ2-7, with TRBD1 identical over 11 bases. CDR1 MGHRA and CDR2 YSYEKL come from the germline V gene. CDR3 length: 15 residues. V shed 4 bases and J 3 bases; nucleotides not matched to a gene: 5. CDR3 coding DNA: TGCGCCAGCAGCCGTGGGACAGGGGGTTACTACGAGCAGTACTTC. Amino acid sequence: CASSRGTGGYYEQYF.

V usage is TRBV20-1 and J usage is TRBJ1-2, with 10 bases lining up with TRBD1. The junction had 12 bases not matched to a gene; V was cut back by 5 bases and J by 6 bases. The CDR3 covers 15 residues. Germline CDR1 reads DFQATT; CDR2 reads SNEGSKA (reference sequence). CDR3 amino acids: CSAPSVGQGSHGYTF. The CDR3 DNA reads as TGCAGTGCTCCCTCGGTGGGACAGGGGAGCCATGGCTACACCTTC.

The table lists this clonotype with many counts. V gene TRBV2 combines with J gene TRBJ2-7, with 8 bases aligning to TRBD1. The germline V gene has CDR1 SNHLY and CDR2 FYNNEI. This CDR3 contains 14 residues. V shed 5 bases and J 2 bases; nucleotides not matched to a gene: 5. CDR3 DNA: TGTGCCAGCAGTATCCTGACAGGGGCCTACGAGCAGTACTTC. The encoded protein is CASSILTGAYEQYF.

The chain combines TRBV5-1 with TRBJ2-5; 8 bases map to TRBD2. The germline gives CDR1 SGHRS, CDR2 YFSETQ. This CDR3 contains 16 residues. Trimming cost V 0 bases and J 5 bases; bases outside gene matches: 9. In nucleotides, the CDR3 is TGCGCCAGCAGCTTGGCTCCCACCGGGACTAGGGAGACCCAGTACTTC. Its translation is CASSLAPTGTRETQYF.

This clonotype turned up a few times. The chain carries TRBV6-1 and TRBJ2-7, with a possible D match to TRBD1 (5 bases). The V gene's germline CDR1 is MNHNS and CDR2 SASEGT. The CDR3 extends over 14 amino acids. V was trimmed by 2 bases and J by 1 base, leaving 9 bases between them. The CDR3 region has the DNA TGTGCCAGCAGTGAATTTTCAGGGTCCTACGAGCAGTACTTC. Translated: CASSEFSGSYEQYF.

The CDR3 region has the DNA TGTGCCAGCAGCCCCCCCTATAGCGGGGGGCGAGGCAATGAGCAGTTCTTC. It is translated as CASSPPYSGGRGNEQFF. The genes are TRBV7-3 and TRBJ2-1; 10 positions match TRBD2. Trimming removed 5 bases from V and 6 bases from J; junction bases left unmatched: 13. The CDR3 spans 17 residues. The germline V gene has CDR1 SGHTA and CDR2 FQGTGA.

This clonotype has more than one count but fewer than ten. The V call is TRBV27, the J call TRBJ2-7, with 9 nucleotides matching TRBD1. This CDR3 region has 16 residues. Germline V lookup: CDR1 MNHEY, CDR2 SMNVEV (reference sequence). The J segment lost 1 base and the V segment lost 6 bases, leaving 10 bases of the junction unmatched. The CDR3 DNA reads as TGTGCCAGCAGCCCCAACCCGGGACAGGGTTCCTACGAGCAGTACTTC. It encodes CASSPNPGQGSYEQYF.

The CDR3 DNA reads as TGTGCCAGTAGTATTCGGGCAGGCACTGAAGCTTTCTTT. Amino acid sequence: CASSIRAGTEAFF. The V gene is TRBV19, the J gene TRBJ1-1; D gene ambiguous. Deletions cut 3 bases from V and 4 bases from J, with 9 bases between. Germline-derived CDR1 and CDR2 are LNHDA and SQIVND (reference sequence). The CDR3 runs to 13 residues. Looking up the rest from reference TRBV19 and TRBJ1-1 gives the full variable domain: DGGITQSPKYLFRKEGQNVTLSCEQNLNHDAMYWYRQDPGQGLRLIYYSQIVNDFQKGDIAEGYSVSREKKESFPLTVTSAQKNPTAFYLCASSIRAGTEAFFGQGTRLTVV.

The chain is built from TRBV24-1 and TRBJ1-2; tentative D call: TRBD1 (5 bases). Germline CDR1 is KGHDR and CDR2 is SFDVKD. The CDR3 totals 12 residues. Deletions cut 2 bases from V and 6 bases from J, with 6 bases between. The CDR3 coding sequence is TGTGCCACCAGTGATTCGGGGGATGGCTACACCTTC. It translates to CATSDSGDGYTF.

The chain carries TRBV2 and TRBJ2-3; D is ambiguous. The germline V gene has CDR1 SNHLY and CDR2 FYNNEI. The CDR3 runs 12 residues. Trimming shortened V by 6 bases and J by 14 bases, and 18 bases separated the two germline ends. DNA for the CDR3: TGTGCCAGCAGGACTGGACCCTCCAGAACGTATTTT. It codes for CASRTGPSRTYF. The full variable domain, rest sourced from reference TRBV2 and TRBJ2-3, is EPEVTQTPSHQVTQMGQEVILRCVPISNHLYFYWYRQILGQKVEFLVSFYNNEISEKSEIFDDQFSVERPDGSNFTLKIRSTKLEDSAMYFCASRTGPSRTYFGPGTRLTVL.

This clonotype was seen a few times. The rearrangement joins TRBV12-3 or TRBV12-4 to TRBJ2-7; D is unresolved. The CDR3 consists of 15 residues. The V end lost 5 bases, the J end lost 0 bases, and 14 bases lay between the germline ends. The CDR3 nucleotides are TGTGCCAGCAGTCCCCAGGCACTGAGCTCCTACGAGCAGTACTTC. It yields the protein CASSPQALSSYEQYF.

This clonotype was seen at least ten times. The chain joins TRBV11-2 to TRBJ2-5; D remains ambiguous. The CDR3 has 14 amino acids. Trimming shortened V by 0 bases and J by 5 bases, and 10 bases separated the two germline ends. From germline, CDR1 is SGHAT and CDR2 FQNNGV. CDR3 loop: CASSLDRRGETQYF. Written as DNA, the CDR3 is TGTGCCAGCAGCTTAGATCGGCGTGGGGAGACCCAGTACTTC.

The rearrangement joins TRBV11-2 to TRBJ2-7; 7 nucleotides agree with TRBD2. V was pared by 5 bases and J by 9 bases, with 19 bases of the junction left unmatched. The germline V gene encodes CDR1 SGHAT and CDR2 FQNNGV. The CDR3 is made up of 16 amino acids. CDR3 DNA sequence: TGTGCCAGCAGCCCGAAACGGTGGGCTAGCGGTCTTGGGCAGTACTTC. It translates to CASSPKRWASGLGQYF. The variable domain in full, with the rest retrieved from reference TRBV11-2 and TRBJ2-7, is EAGVAQSPRYKIIEKRQSVAFWCNPISGHATLYWYQQILGQGPKLLIQFQNNGVVDDSQLPKDRFSAERLKGVDSTLKIQPAKLEDSAVYLCASSPKRWASGLGQYFGPGTRLTVT.

The genes are TRBV30 and TRBJ2-7; 10 nucleotides line up with TRBD2. After removal of 7 bases from V and 1 base from J, the junction contained 16 bases not matched to a gene. Germline CDR1 and CDR2: GTSNPN and SVGIG (reference sequence). The CDR3 loop spans 17 amino acids. The CDR3 reads CASSRTSGISVSYEQYF. The DNA of the CDR3 is TGTGCCTCGTCTCGGACTAGCGGTATATCAGTGTCCTACGAGCAGTACTTC.

This sequence joins TRBV7-2 and TRBJ2-2; TRBD2 matches 7 bases. The germline gives CDR1 SGHTA, CDR2 FQGNSA. This CDR3 contains 15 residues. V trimming: 7 bases; J trimming: 4 bases; junction bases outside the gene matches: 9. The CDR3 DNA is TGTGCCAGCACTACCAGTAGCGGGCTCACCGGGGAGCTGTTTTTT. Translating it yields CASTTSSGLTGELFF.

This clonotype was counted at least ten times. This sequence joins TRBV30 and TRBJ1-5, with D unresolved. CDR3 length: 14 amino acids. V dropped 4 bases and J dropped 4 bases, with 14 bases sitting between them. Germline assignment: CDR1 GTSNPN and CDR2 SVGIG (reference sequence). CDR3 in amino acids: CAWTAGLGNQPQHF. CDR3 nucleotide sequence: TGTGCCTGGACGGCCGGGTTGGGTAATCAGCCCCAGCATTTT.

This rearrangement joins TRBV7-9 to TRBJ1-4; 7 nucleotides align to TRBD1. The germline gives CDR1 SEHNR, CDR2 FQNEAQ (reference sequence). The length of the CDR3 is 12 residues. The ends lost 5 bases at V and 11 bases at J; junction bases unmatched: 5. As DNA, the CDR3 is TGTGCCAGCAGCCTACCGACAGGGAAACTGTTTTTT. Translation gives CASSLPTGKLFF.

The chain carries TRBV19 and TRBJ1-5; D call uncertain. With 4 bases removed from V and 0 bases from J, the gap between germline ends came to 10 bases. CDR3 length equals 15 residues. Germline V gives CDR1 LNHDA, CDR2 SQIVND (reference sequence). CDR3 coding DNA: TGTGCCAGTAGTAAGACCGGGCTTAGCAATCAGCCCCAGCATTTT. Translated: CASSKTGLSNQPQHF.

This clonotype is a singleton in its sample. The chain combines TRBV20-1 with TRBJ2-5; 7 bases map to TRBD2. J gave up 4 bases and V 2 bases, and 4 bases lay outside the gene matches. CDR1 DFQATT and CDR2 SNEGSKA come from the germline V gene (reference sequence). The CDR3 is made up of 13 amino acids. CDR3 nucleotide sequence: TGCAGTGCTAGAACGGGAGGATCAGAGACCCAGTACTTC. Residues: CSARTGGSETQYF.